A single TCR beta chain is shown here with its context. Its target antigen remains unknown. Base qualities are not provided; no much larger clone lies one nucleotide away. Hyperthyroidism was considered stable if no progression to ophthalmopathy occurred within 18 months of follow-up. The hyperthyroidism patients were 18 to 65 years old and newly diagnosed, with a disease duration of less than 2 months. Patients were excluded if they had other autoimmune diseases, uncontrolled infections, pregnancy or lactation. Clinical symptoms, serum thyroxine, TRAb, thyroid ultrasound and orbital computed tomography formed the basis of the diagnosis. PBMCs were isolated from approximately 10 ml of fresh peripheral blood by Ficoll-Paque density gradient centrifugation. Total RNA was extracted using Trizol reagent, and RNA quality was checked on an Agilent 2100 Bioanalyzer. The data stem from a study of Graves' ophthalmopathy and Graves' hyperthyroidism (dated by TCRdb to 2016 to 2018). About the study as a whole: Peripheral blood was collected at initial diagnosis, prior to any treatment. To tell Graves' ophthalmopathy apart from Graves' hyperthyroidism, and to predict which patients would progress to ophthalmopathy, the study relied on TCR beta repertoire signatures. An independent validation cohort comprised 18 to 20 hyperthyroidism patients and 17 patients who later progressed from hyperthyroidism to ophthalmopathy. The 95 to 100 discovery patients were randomly split 7:3 into training and test sets. To explore V-J signatures that separate ophthalmopathy from hyperthyroidism, a discovery set of about 96 patients was enrolled, consisting of approximately 45 with ophthalmopathy and about 60 with stable hyperthyroidism. In five to seven hyperthyroidism patients, the T-cell repertoire of thyroid tissue was compared with the T-cell repertoire of blood. Following sample collection, hyperthyroidism patients were given methimazole at a starting dose of 30 mg daily, and ophthalmopathy patients were given high-dose intravenous methylprednisolone. In total, approximately 130 blood samples were TCR-sequenced: around 42 ophthalmopathy, under 80 hyperthyroidism and approximately 17 hyperthyroidism-to-ophthalmopathy patients.

What the authors observed across the whole study: Most expanded thyroid clonotypes with frequency above 0.001 were also detected in blood, suggesting blood repertoires may reflect the thyroid immune response. Sample size was not statistically predetermined, and group allocation was not concealed from the investigators. In validation, the model predicted ophthalmopathy progression with about 64% sensitivity and roughly 72% specificity; some 13 predicted patients were CT-confirmed with GO in a median of around 6 months. In cross-validation, the 13-signature model distinguished ophthalmopathy from stable hyperthyroidism with approximately 88% sensitivity and approximately 81% specificity, and in the test set the corresponding values were approximately 79% and 70%.

For repertoire sequencing, the TCR beta CDR3 regions were amplified from RNA transcripts. HTBI primers and the Qiagen OneStep RT-PCR kit were used in a first-round RT-PCR, which was followed by a second-round multiplex PCR, size selection and purification. The libraries underwent paired-end sequencing with 100 bp reads on an Illumina HiSeq2000. Regarding the original processing steps: Reads were processed with SOAPnuke, discarding reads with adapters, uncalled bases, mean Phred below 15, or no exact constant-primer or identifier match. High-quality paired reads were merged with COPE v1.2.5. Each unique nucleotide sequence was treated as a clonotype, and MiTCR v1.1 was used to align the clonotypes to the IMGT TRB V, D and J references. The analysis was limited to V-J combinations with a frequency above 0.0001, which together covered 99% to 99.2% of the repertoires. For each V-J combination, a TCR clonal expansion and chaos score was defined as F50 clonal expansion divided by the chaos observed in the TCRdist matrix. Welch's t-statistics and random forest were used to narrow the features down to more than 10 V-J combinations, which were then fed into a naive Bayes classifier. The Morisita-Horn index was used to measure how similar the thyroid and blood repertoires were. TCRdb reprocessing: public reads trimmed at Q25 with fastp, clones called with MiXCR, in-frame beta chains kept. When rows share a CDR3 protein, they turn into one entry using the most common DNA and genes. Here the V and J calls rest on TCRdb's processing, not on the authors' analysis. Present in this sample are roughly 400,000 distinct CDR3 sequences, roughly 14% of which were seen just once. Approximately 7% of the sample rests with the top ten.

Based on the germline V gene, the CDR1 and CDR2 sequences are SGHTA and FQGNSA. Including the terminal cysteine and phenylalanine, the CDR3 comprises 15 residues. The entry retains the CDR3 DNA only, 45 bases that are in frame from base 1. The V and J ends are trimmed by 0 bases and 1 base, leaving 9 bases between them. Sequencing was carried out using peripheral blood. This receptor was obtained from a woman aged 18-30 years with stable Graves' hyperthyroidism. Donor details come from another sample of the same person, matched by shared clones. The chain joins TRBV7-2 to TRBJ2-5; the D gene is perhaps TRBD1 or TRBD2, as each covers 5 bases. The DNA reads as follows: TGTGCCAGCAGCTTAGCGGGGACCGTCCAAGAGACCCAGTACTTC. Its protein product is CASSLAGTVQETQYF. The full variable domain, with segments outside the CDR3 supplied by the reference TRBV7-2 and TRBJ2-5 proteins, appears as GAGVSQSPSNKVTEKGKDVELRCDPISGHTALYWYRQSLGQGLEFLIYFQGNSAPDKSGLPSDRFSAERTGGSVSTLTIQRTQQEDSAVYLCASSLAGTVQETQYFGPGTRLLVL.